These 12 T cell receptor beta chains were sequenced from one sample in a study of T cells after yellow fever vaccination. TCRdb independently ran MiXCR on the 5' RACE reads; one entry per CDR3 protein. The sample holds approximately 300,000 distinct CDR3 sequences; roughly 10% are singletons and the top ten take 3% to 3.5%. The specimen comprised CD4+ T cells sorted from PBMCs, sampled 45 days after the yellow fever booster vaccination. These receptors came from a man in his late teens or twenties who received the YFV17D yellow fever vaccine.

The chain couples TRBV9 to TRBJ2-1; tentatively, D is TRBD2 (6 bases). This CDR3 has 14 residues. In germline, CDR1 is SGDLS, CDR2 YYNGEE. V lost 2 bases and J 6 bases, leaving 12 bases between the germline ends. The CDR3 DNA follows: TGTGCCAGCAGCGTCCTCACTAGCCTCAATGAGCAGTTCTTC. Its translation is CASSVLTSLNEQFF.

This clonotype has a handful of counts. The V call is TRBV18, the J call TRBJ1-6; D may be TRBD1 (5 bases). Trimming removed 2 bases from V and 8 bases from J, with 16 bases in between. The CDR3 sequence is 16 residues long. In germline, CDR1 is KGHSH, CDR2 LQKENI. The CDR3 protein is CASSPFTGDRDSPLHF. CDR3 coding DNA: TGTGCCAGCTCACCATTTACGGGGGATCGGGATTCACCCCTCCACTTT.

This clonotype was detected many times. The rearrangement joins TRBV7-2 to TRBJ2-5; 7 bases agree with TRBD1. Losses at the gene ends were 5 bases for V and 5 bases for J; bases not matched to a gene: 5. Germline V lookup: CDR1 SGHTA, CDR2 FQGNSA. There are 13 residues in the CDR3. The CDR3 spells CASSRGGEETQYF. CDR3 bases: TGTGCCAGCAGCCGAGGGGGCGAGGAGACCCAGTACTTC.

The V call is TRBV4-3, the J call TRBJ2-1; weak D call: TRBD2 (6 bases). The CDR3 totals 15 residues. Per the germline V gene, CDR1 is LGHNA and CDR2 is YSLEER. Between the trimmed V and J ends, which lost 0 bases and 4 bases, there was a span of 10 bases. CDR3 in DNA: TGCGCCAGCAGCCAAGATGGTCGGGGGTACAATGAGCAGTTCTTC. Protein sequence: CASSQDGRGYNEQFF.

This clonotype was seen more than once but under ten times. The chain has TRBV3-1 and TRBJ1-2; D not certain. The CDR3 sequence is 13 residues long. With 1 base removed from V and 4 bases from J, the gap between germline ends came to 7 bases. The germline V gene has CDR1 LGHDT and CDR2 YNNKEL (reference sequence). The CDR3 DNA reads TGTGCCAGCAGCCAAGTGAGAGGCTATGGCTACACCTTC. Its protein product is CASSQVRGYGYTF.

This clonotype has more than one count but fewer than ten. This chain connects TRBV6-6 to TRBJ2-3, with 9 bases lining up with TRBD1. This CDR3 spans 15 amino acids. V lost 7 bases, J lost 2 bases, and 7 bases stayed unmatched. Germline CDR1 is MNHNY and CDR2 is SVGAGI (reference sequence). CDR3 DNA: TGTGCCAGCACCCCAGGACAGGGGTCCACAGATACGCAGTATTTT. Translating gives CASTPGQGSTDTQYF.

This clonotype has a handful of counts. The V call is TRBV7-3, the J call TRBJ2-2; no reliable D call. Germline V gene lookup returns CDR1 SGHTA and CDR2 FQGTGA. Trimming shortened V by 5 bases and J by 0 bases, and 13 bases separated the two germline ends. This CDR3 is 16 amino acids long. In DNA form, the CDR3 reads TGTGCCAGCAGCCCCGGACGGGCCGCGAACACCGGGGAGCTGTTTTTT. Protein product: CASSPGRAANTGELFF.

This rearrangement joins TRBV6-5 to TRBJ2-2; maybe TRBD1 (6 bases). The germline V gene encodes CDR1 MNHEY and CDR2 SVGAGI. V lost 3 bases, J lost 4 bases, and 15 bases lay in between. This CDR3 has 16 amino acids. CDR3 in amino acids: CASSYIPGHATGELFF. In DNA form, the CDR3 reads TGTGCCAGCAGTTATATTCCGGGACACGCCACCGGGGAGCTGTTTTTT.

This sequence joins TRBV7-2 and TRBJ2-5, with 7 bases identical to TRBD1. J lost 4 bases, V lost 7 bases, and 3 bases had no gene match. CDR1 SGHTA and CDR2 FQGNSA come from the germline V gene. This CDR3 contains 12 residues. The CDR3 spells CASMTGRETQYF. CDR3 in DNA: TGTGCCAGCATGACAGGGAGAGAGACCCAGTACTTC.

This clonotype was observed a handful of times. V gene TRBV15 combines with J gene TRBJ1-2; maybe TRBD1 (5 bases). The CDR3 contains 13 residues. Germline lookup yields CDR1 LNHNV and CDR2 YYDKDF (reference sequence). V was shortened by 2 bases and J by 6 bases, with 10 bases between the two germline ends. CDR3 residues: CATSRPLTDGYTF. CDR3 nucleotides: TGTGCCACCAGCAGACCGCTGACAGATGGCTACACCTTC.

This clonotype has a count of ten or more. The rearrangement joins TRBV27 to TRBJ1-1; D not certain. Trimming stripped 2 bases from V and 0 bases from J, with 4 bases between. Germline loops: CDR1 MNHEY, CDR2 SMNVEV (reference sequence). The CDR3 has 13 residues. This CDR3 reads CASSLQMNTEAFF. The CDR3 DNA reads TGTGCCAGCAGTTTACAGATGAACACTGAAGCTTTCTTT.

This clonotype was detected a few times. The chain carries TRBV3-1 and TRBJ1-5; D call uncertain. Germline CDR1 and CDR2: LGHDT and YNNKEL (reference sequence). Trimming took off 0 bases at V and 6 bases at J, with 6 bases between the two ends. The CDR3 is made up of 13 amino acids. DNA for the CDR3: TGTGCCAGCAGCCAAGACAGGTTTCAGCCCCAGCATTTT. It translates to CASSQDRFQPQHF. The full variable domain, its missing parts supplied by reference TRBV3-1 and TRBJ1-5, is DTAVSQTPKYLVTQMGNDKSIKCEQNLGHDTMYWYKQDSKKFLKIMFSYNNKELIINETVPNRFSPKSPDKAHLNLHINSLELGDSAVYFCASSQDRFQPQHFGDGTRLSIL.